Each of the 30 T cell receptor beta chains below was sequenced from the same sample in a study of blood T cell repertoires in COVID-19 (TCRdb year 2020). The library was generated by the immunoSEQ multiplex PCR assay. TCRdb obtained this table from immuneACCESS and retained in-frame rearrangements with V and J assigned. These tables miss some clones; where compared with another copy, unresolved V genes account for less than half of the shortfall, and the remainder is unexplained. This sample has 200,000 or so clones in its table, and around 80% of those were observed once. Around 21% of the sample lies in the top ten. What was sequenced was peripheral blood. These receptor sequences come from a human donor in a cohort sampled during active COVID-19.

This clone was counted ten times or more. The chain recombines TRBV30 with TRBJ2-7; D ambiguous. This CDR3 comprises 13 residues. Trimming stripped 4 bases from V and 0 bases from J, with 10 bases between. Germline V gene data show CDR1 as GTSNPN and CDR2 as SVGIG (reference sequence). CDR3 DNA sequence: TGTGCCTGGAAGTTTAAGAGCTCCTACGAGCAGTACTTC. Protein sequence: CAWKFKSSYEQYF. The variable domain in full, with the rest retrieved from reference TRBV30 and TRBJ2-7, is SQTIHQWPATLVQPVGSPLSLECTVEGTSNPNLYWYRQAAGRGLQLLFYSVGIGQISSEVPQNLSASRPQDRQFILSSKKLLLSDSGFYLCAWKFKSSYEQYFGPGTRLTVT.

The rearrangement uses TRBV28 and TRBJ2-1; the match to TRBD2 covers 9 bases. The CDR3 spans 15 residues. Germline V gene data show CDR1 as MDHEN and CDR2 as SYDVKM. J gave up 9 bases and V 2 bases, and 8 bases lay outside the gene matches. The CDR3 DNA reads TGTGCCAGCAGTTTAGCGGGAGGGCCACGGGTTGAGCAGTTCTTC. Translation: CASSLAGGPRVEQFF.

The chain is built from TRBV10-3 and TRBJ2-2; TRBD2 matches at 8 bases. Germline CDR1 and CDR2: ENHRY and SYGVKD. J was trimmed by 2 bases and V by 11 bases; bases with no gene match: 7. The CDR3 loop spans 14 amino acids. The CDR3 here is CASLTSANTGELFF. The CDR3 DNA reads as TGTGCCTCGTTGACTAGCGCCAACACCGGGGAGCTGTTTTTT.

The V and J genes are TRBV28 and TRBJ1-4; TRBD1 matches 8 bases. Trimming took 10 bases from V and 7 from J; bases not matched to a gene: 8. This CDR3 spans 13 amino acids. Germline V CDR1 and CDR2: MDHEN, SYDVKM. DNA of the CDR3: TGTGCCACGAGGACAGGGCCAGTTGAAAAACTGTTTTTT. It encodes CATRTGPVEKLFF. Complete variable domain (other parts from reference TRBV28 and TRBJ1-4): DVKVTQSSRYLVKRTGEKVFLECVQDMDHENMFWYRQDPGLGLRLIYFSYDVKMKEKGDIPEGYSVSREKKERFSLILESASTNQTSMYLCATRTGPVEKLFFGSGTQLSVL.

The chain couples TRBV6-5 to TRBJ1-5, with D possibly TRBD1 on 5 matching bases. Trimming left V 9 bases short and J 9 bases short, with 18 bases between. The V gene's germline CDR1 is MNHEY and CDR2 SVGAGI. The CDR3 sequence is 13 residues long. The CDR3 loop is CASSTGVESPQHF. The CDR3 coding sequence is TGTGCCAGTAGCACAGGCGTAGAGTCGCCCCAGCATTTT.

The chain recombines TRBV5-1 with TRBJ2-1; possibly TRBD1 for D (6 bases). This CDR3 contains 16 residues. Per germline, CDR1 SGHRS and CDR2 YFSETQ. Trimming left V 2 bases short and J 2 bases short, with 14 bases between. This CDR3 reads CASSFTFRGPYNEQFF. Written as DNA, the CDR3 is TGCGCCAGCAGCTTCACTTTCAGGGGACCCTACAATGAGCAGTTCTTC.

This clone was detected only once. This sequence joins TRBV19 and TRBJ2-3; 8 nucleotides match TRBD2. After removal of 6 bases from V and 1 base from J, the junction contained 3 bases not matched to a gene. The length of the CDR3 is 14 residues. The V gene's germline CDR1 is LNHDA and CDR2 SQIVND (reference sequence). CDR3 amino acids: CASRQTSGTDTQYF. The CDR3, as DNA: TGTGCCAGTAGACAGACTAGCGGCACAGATACGCAGTATTTT.

This clone was counted between two and nine times. This chain uses TRBV2 with TRBJ1-6, with D possibly being TRBD1 (5 bases). The CDR3 is made up of 17 amino acids. Germline values: CDR1 SNHLY, CDR2 FYNNEI. Trimming shortened V by 8 bases and J by 1 base, and 18 bases separated the two germline ends. CDR3 loop: CASRRTGAGSYNSPLHF. CDR3 sequence (DNA): TGTGCCAGCCGAAGAACAGGAGCCGGGTCCTATAATTCACCCCTCCACTTT.

This clone has only a few counts. V is TRBV30 and J is TRBJ2-1, with 10 bases identical to TRBD2. Germline CDR1 and CDR2: GTSNPN and SVGIG (reference sequence). CDR3 size: 12 residues. Losses at the gene ends were 4 bases for V and 6 bases for J; bases not matched to a gene: 0. The CDR3 DNA is TGTGCCTGGACTAGCGGGGGCAATGAGCAGTTCTTC. Protein product: CAWTSGGNEQFF.

The rearrangement links TRBV7-9 to TRBJ2-3; 10 bases map to TRBD2. The junction had 2 bases not matched to a gene; V was cut back by 2 bases and J by 6 bases. The CDR3 has 14 amino acids. The germline V gene encodes CDR1 SEHNR and CDR2 FQNEAQ (reference sequence). This CDR3 reads CASSLLAGADTQYF. CDR3 coding DNA: TGTGCCAGCAGCTTACTAGCGGGAGCCGATACGCAGTATTTT.

This clone was counted only a few times. This chain links TRBV2 with TRBJ1-1; weak D call: TRBD1 (5 bases). The germline V and J ends were trimmed by 8 bases and 5 bases, with 18 bases remaining between them. The CDR3 has 14 residues. Germline V CDR1 and CDR2: SNHLY, FYNNEI. The CDR3 loop is CASGPQGRLTEAFF. The CDR3 bases are TGTGCCAGCGGTCCCCAGGGTAGATTAACTGAAGCTTTCTTT.

This clone was picked up a small number of times. J is TRBJ1-5 and V is TRBV18; no firm D call. CDR3 length: 13 residues. With 5 bases removed from V and 6 bases from J, the gap between germline ends came to 11 bases. Germline-derived CDR1 and CDR2 are KGHSH and LQKENI. The CDR3 DNA is TGTGCCAGCTCAGGAGGGAGAGGTCAGCCCCAGCATTTT. It is translated as CASSGGRGQPQHF.

This rearrangement joins TRBV5-1 to TRBJ2-3; D gene unclear. Germline CDR1 is SGHRS and CDR2 is YFSETQ. Between the trimmed V and J ends, which lost 2 bases and 2 bases, there was a span of 12 bases. The length of the CDR3 is 15 residues. CDR3 sequence (DNA): TGCGCCAGCAGCTTCGGTAACAGATACACAGATACGCAGTATTTT. Its translation is CASSFGNRYTDTQYF.

J is TRBJ2-1 and V is TRBV29-1; D uncertain. This CDR3 has 11 amino acids. Germline CDR1 reads SQVTM; CDR2 reads ANQGSEA. Trimming removed 4 bases at V and 2 bases at J, with 3 bases between. CDR3 nucleotide sequence: TGCAGCGTTGCGGCCTACAATGAGCAGTTCTTC. The encoded protein is CSVAAYNEQFF.

The chain uses TRBV9 and TRBJ1-1; perhaps TRBD1 as D (5 bases). The CDR3 consists of 14 residues. Per germline, CDR1 SGDLS and CDR2 YYNGEE. V was clipped by 2 bases and J by 7 bases, with 15 bases between them. Written as DNA, the CDR3 is TGTGCCAGCAGCGTCGCCCTGGGGGGAAATGAAGCTTTCTTT. Amino acids: CASSVALGGNEAFF.

At least ten counts were recorded for this clone. The chain employs TRBV6-2 or TRBV6-3 and TRBJ2-4, with 7 bases fitting TRBD2. This CDR3 has 15 amino acids. Germline CDR1 reads MNHEY; CDR2 reads SVGEGT. The J segment lost 6 bases and the V segment lost 0 bases, leaving 5 bases of the junction unmatched. The CDR3 DNA sequence: TGTGCCAGCAGTTACTCCCCGGGGAGGGGAAACATTCAGTACTTC. It yields the protein CASSYSPGRGNIQYF.

V is TRBV5-4 and J is TRBJ1-2; tentative D call: TRBD1 (6 bases). The CDR3 contains 14 residues. Trimming removed 0 bases at V and 14 bases at J, with 20 bases between. Germline-derived CDR1 and CDR2 are SGHNT and YYREEE (reference sequence). CDR3 nucleotide sequence: TGTGCCAGCAGCTTGGCCGGGACACCCCTCTCCGGTACCTTC. Its protein is CASSLAGTPLSGTF.

This clone occurred a few times. The rearrangement uses TRBV3-1 (or the pseudogene TRBV3-2) and TRBJ2-5, with TRBD2 as a possible D gene (5 bases). The germline V and J ends were trimmed by 2 bases and 2 bases, with 6 bases remaining between them. The germline V gene has CDR1 LGHDT and CDR2 YNNKEL (reference sequence). The CDR3 contains 13 residues. The CDR3 protein is CASSQWEQETQYF. The CDR3 nucleotides read TGTGCCAGCAGCCAATGGGAGCAAGAGACCCAGTACTTC.

J is TRBJ2-1 and V is TRBV2; 15 bases match TRBD2. Looked up from germline, CDR1 is SNHLY and CDR2 is FYNNEI. The junction had 11 bases not matched to a gene; V was cut back by 5 bases and J by 12 bases. The CDR3 spans 16 residues. The CDR3 coding sequence is TGTGCCAGCAGTTCCCAATCGGGGACTAGCGGGGGGTCGCAGTTCTTC. Amino acids: CASSSQSGTSGGSQFF.

The gene calls are TRBV18 and TRBJ1-3; 8 bases map to TRBD1. The germline CDR1 and CDR2 sequences are KGHSH and LQKENI. The CDR3 runs to 15 residues. J gave up 4 bases and V 3 bases, and 5 bases lay outside the gene matches. Written as DNA, the CDR3 is TGTGCCAGCTCACCGGACAGGGCGAGCGGAAACACCATATATTTT. Its translation is CASSPDRASGNTIYF.

This clone has more than one count but fewer than ten. The J gene is TRBJ1-2, the V gene TRBV7-8; tentatively, D is TRBD1 (6 bases). CDR1 and CDR2 (germline): SGHVS, FQNEAQ. With 4 bases removed from V and 4 bases from J, the gap between germline ends came to 13 bases. CDR3 length: 14 residues. CDR3: CASSSTTGRYGYTF. DNA of the CDR3: TGTGCCAGCAGCTCAACAACAGGGCGCTATGGCTACACCTTC. Variable domain in full (rest from reference TRBV7-8 and TRBJ1-2): GAGVSQSPRYKVAKRGQDVALRCDPISGHVSLFWYQQALGQGPEFLTYFQNEAQLDKSGLPSDRFFAERPEGSVSTLKIQRTQQEDSAVYLCASSSTTGRYGYTFGSGTRLTVV.

The chain has TRBV7-3 and TRBJ2-3; the match to TRBD2 covers 9 bases. CDR1 is SGHTA and CDR2 is FQGTGA in the germline V gene. Trimming removed 1 base from V and 5 bases from J; junction bases left unmatched: 4. The CDR3 length is 15 residues. The DNA of the CDR3 is TGTGCCAGCAGCTTAAATAGCGGGGGTCAAGATACGCAGTATTTT. It translates to CASSLNSGGQDTQYF.

The chain links TRBV27 to TRBJ1-2, with TRBD1 matching 7 bases. CDR1 MNHEY and CDR2 SMNVEV come from the germline V gene (reference sequence). The V segment lost 4 bases and the J segment 5 bases; nucleotides outside the gene matches: 10. The CDR3 extends over 15 amino acids. The DNA of the CDR3 is TGTGCCAGCAGTTCAACAGGGGCAGGAGGTTATGGCTACACCTTC. This sequence encodes CASSSTGAGGYGYTF.

The genes are TRBV5-1 and TRBJ2-5, with D possibly being TRBD2 (5 bases). Between the trimmed V and J ends, which lost 4 bases and 5 bases, there was a span of 18 bases. CDR1 and CDR2 from the germline V gene are SGHRS and YFSETQ. This CDR3 is 15 amino acids long. CDR3 sequence: CASSPLLRGRETQYF. CDR3 in DNA: TGCGCCAGCAGCCCCCTACTTCGGGGAAGGGAGACCCAGTACTTC.

On this clone itself: One end of the junction fails to match germline, which may point to a read error. The chain carries TRBV28 and TRBJ1-2; 10 bases match TRBD1. The CDR3 extends over 13 amino acids. CDR1 MDHEN and CDR2 SYDVKM come from the germline V gene. CDR3 bases: TGTGCCAGCAGTTCTCGACAGGGGGCTCACCACGGCTTC. It encodes CASSSRQGAHHGF.

The chain is built from TRBV28 and TRBJ2-6; D possibly corresponds to TRBD2 (6 bases). V gave up 7 bases and J gave up 0 bases, with 10 bases separating them. The germline V gene has CDR1 MDHEN and CDR2 SYDVKM. The CDR3 is 15 residues long. CDR3: CASTIGGSGANVLTF. The CDR3 nucleotides are TGTGCCAGCACCATCGGGGGCTCTGGGGCCAACGTCCTGACTTTC.

This clone has a single count. The rearrangement links TRBV5-1 to TRBJ2-3; TRBD1 is a possible D gene (6 bases). Trimming cost V 7 bases and J 4 bases, with 7 bases left between them. In germline, CDR1 is SGHRS, CDR2 YFSETQ. This CDR3 has 11 amino acids. CDR3 sequence (DNA): TGCGCCAGCGGGGGCCCAGATACGCAGTATTTT. Amino acid sequence: CASGGPDTQYF.

This chain uses TRBV28 with TRBJ2-7; 14 bases are a match to TRBD2. The junction had 5 bases not matched to a gene; V was cut back by 4 bases and J by 6 bases. The CDR3 runs 15 residues. CDR1 is MDHEN, CDR2 SYDVKM, per germline. Here the CDR3 DNA reads TGTGCCAGCAGTTCTCTCGGACTAGCGGGAGGCGAGCAGTACTTC. Translating gives CASSSLGLAGGEQYF.

J is TRBJ2-7 and V is TRBV24-1; D may be TRBD1 (5 bases). Per germline, CDR1 KGHDR and CDR2 SFDVKD. Between the trimmed V and J ends, which lost 1 base and 7 bases, there was a span of 10 bases. The CDR3 totals 13 residues. The CDR3, as DNA: TGTGCCACCAGTGATTTTGCAGGGCTGGAGCAGTACTTC. As protein: CATSDFAGLEQYF.

This clone was found many times. CDR3 sequence reads: CASSPPRGQEVYLGEQYF. For the CDR3, the DNA is TGCGCCAGCAGCCCCCCCCGCGGGCAGGAGGTTTATCTAGGCGAGCAGTACTTC. This sequence joins TRBV5-1 and TRBJ2-7, with D possibly being TRBD2 (5 bases). The CDR3 sequence is 18 residues long. Between the trimmed V and J ends, which lost 4 bases and 6 bases, there was a span of 29 bases. Germline V lookup: CDR1 SGHRS, CDR2 YFSETQ.